This T cell receptor beta chain was found in a study of T cells in Graves' hyperthyroidism and ophthalmopathy. This clonotype was counted at least ten times. The V gene's germline CDR1 is SGHTA and CDR2 FQGNSA. V lost 2 bases to trimming and J lost 0 bases, with 11 bases between them. The CDR3 sequence is 16 residues long. The CDR3 regions of TCR beta were amplified from RNA transcripts. When the TCR CDR3 underwent first-round RT-PCR, the HTBI primer set was used. TCRdb ran MiXCR on the multiplex PCR reads and lists one entry per CDR3 protein. The sample includes 360,000 or so distinct CDR3 sequences, roughly 18% of them seen just once.

This receptor was identified in a woman between 40 and 55 years old with Graves' ophthalmopathy. The rearrangement uses TRBV7-2 and TRBJ2-4; the D is unclear. Sample: blood. The CDR3 sequence: CASSLTARLAKNIQYF. The CDR3 DNA reads as TGTGCCAGCAGCTTAACTGCAAGACTAGCCAAAAACATTCAGTACTTC.